The TCR beta chain under discussion was sequenced for a study of fetal regulatory T cell absence and autoimmunity. As for the study in general: Without clinical diabetes, IPEX patients showed exocrine pancreas autoimmunity.

Study-level points and caveats: Pancreas and cord blood did not differ much in TRB family usage. In IPEX syndrome, oligoclonal enrichment was read as supporting prenatal antigen-driven autoimmunity in the pancreas. Compared with cord blood, pancreas showed oligoclonal TCR enrichment, some clones over 100-fold.

Germline loops: CDR1 SNHLY, CDR2 FYNNEI. CDR3 length: 15 residues. V was pared by 4 bases and J by 3 bases, with 16 bases between. This clone was recorded a few times. Antigen: not known. Assay used: immunoSEQ multiplex PCR; TCRdb lists only in-frame clones, some missing. This table has 95,000 or so clones, about three quarters appearing once. Sequenced sample: pancreas tissue. This clonotype originated in a male donor with IPEX syndrome. The chain employs TRBV2 and TRBJ2-7; D may be TRBD1 or TRBD2 (5 bases each). The CDR3: CASSGAGARVYEQYF. The CDR3 DNA reads as TGTGCCAGCAGTGGAGCCGGGGCGAGGGTCTACGAGCAGTACTTC.